This T cell receptor (beta chain) was observed in a study of beta chain features in type 1 diabetes. Sequenced material consisted of expressed TCRB transcripts (all of the isolated RNA was reverse transcribed). Using immunoSEQ multiplex PCR, the repertoire was profiled, and TCRdb retains in-frame clones only, with some absent. The sample comprises about 150,000 clones, 11% of which are singletons, and over 2% rests with the top ten. The CDR3 is made up of 16 amino acids. CDR1 is SGHTA, CDR2 FQGNSA, per germline. Unmatched junction bases numbered 10, after V lost 5 bases and J lost 5 bases. This clone occurred a few times. Its antigen remains unknown. Points from the study as a whole: Cells with high TCR expression could be over-represented by cDNA sequencing. Significant though moderate, a shortening of TCRB CDR3s appeared in all four CD4+ subsets of Type 1 diabetes patients.

The specimen was central memory CD4+ T cells from blood. The TCR comes from a young man in good health. The V and J genes are TRBV7-2 and TRBJ2-5; 11 bases align to TRBD1. CDR3 loop: CASSPRDRGYGETQYF. The CDR3 DNA sequence: TGTGCCAGCAGCCCCCGGGACAGGGGGTACGGGGAGACCCAGTACTTC.